This TCR beta chain originates from a study of blood T cell repertoires in COVID-19. Across the study: The analysed material was cDNA or gDNA that came from T cells, B-cell-depleted T cells, or PBMCs.

Germline-derived CDR1 and CDR2 are MGHDK and SYGVNS. This CDR3 is built from 18 residues. V was trimmed by 0 bases and J by 1 base, leaving 16 bases between them. Only one count was recorded for this clone. Study processing details: Amplification of reference gene primers was used by the study to estimate nucleated cell counts. Assay: immunoSEQ multiplex PCR; the TCRdb copy retains only in-frame clones and omits some. V, J and clone size are taken as reported in that table, and D and trimming were inferred from the DNA itself. This table has 450,000 or so clones, roughly 90% appearing once. The genes are TRBV25-1 and TRBJ1-3; TRBD1 is a possible D gene (5 bases). Sequencing input: peripheral blood. The clonotype comes from a woman aged 40 to 55 with COVID-19, enrolled during active disease. The chain's CDR3 is CASSEYFLGRTSGNTIYF. CDR3 in DNA: TGTGCCAGCAGTGAATACTTTTTAGGCAGGACATCTGGAAACACCATATATTTT.